These T cell receptor beta chains were read from a single sample in a study of cytomegalovirus exposure and HLA in healthy donors. Measured with immunoSEQ multiplex PCR; TCRdb has only the in-frame clones, and not every one. The data show about 160,000 clones, roughly 80% seen once. Sequencing was done on a sample of PBMCs. Source of these receptors: a man between 25 and 39 years old in good health and CMV-seropositive. CDR3s include the opening cysteine and the closing phenylalanine or tryptophan. Each record gives: D gene, J gene, clone size, V gene, CDR3 DNA, CDR3 protein. D genes are given only for firm matches. Some rows mark clone size as missing; the rest say once, few, many or name a class of expanded clone.

. | TRBJ1-2 | . | TRBV9 | TGTGCCAGCAGCCCGCGGTTAGTAAACATTGATGGCTACACCTTC | CASSPRLVNIDGYTF
TRBD1 | TRBJ1-2 | . | TRBV7-9 | TGTGCCAGCAGCTTAGACCGGACACTCAAGGGGACAGGGGACTATGGCTACACCTTC | CASSLDRTLKGTGDYGYTF
. | TRBJ1-2 | . | TRBV10-3 | TGTGCCATCAGTGATTCCAGGGGTCATGGCTACACCTTC | CAISDSRGHGYTF
TRBD1 | TRBJ2-7 | . | TRBV19 | TGTGCCAGTACCATTGGACAGGGGGCGAACTACGAGCAGTACTTC | CASTIGQGANYEQYF
. | TRBJ2-7 | . | TRBV6-6 | TGTGCCAGCATTTTGTCCCCGAGCTCCTACGAGCAGTACTTC | CASILSPSSYEQYF
. | TRBJ1-2 | few | TRBV9 | TGTGCCAGCAGCACAGGGTTTGGCTACACCTTC | CASSTGFGYTF
. | TRBJ1-4 | . | TRBV7-2 | TGTGCCAGCACCCCGGGGGCAACTAATGAAAAACTGTTTTTT | CASTPGATNEKLFF
. | TRBJ2-3 | . | TRBV7-2 | TGTGCCAGCAGCTGGCGGGTCGCAAAGTCAGATACGCAGTATTTT | CASSWRVAKSDTQYF
. | TRBJ2-7 | . | TRBV10-3 | TGTGCCATCTCCATACCAGGGAAGTACGAGCAGTACTTC | CAISIPGKYEQYF
. | TRBJ2-7 | . | TRBV6-6 | TGTGCCAGCAGTCATGGGGCCCTCGAGCAGTACTTC | CASSHGALEQYF
TRBD1 | TRBJ1-4 | once | TRBV27 | TGTGCCAGCAGGAGAGACCAGGGGGCGAGTGAAAAACTGTTTTTT | CASRRDQGASEKLFF